These 25 T cell receptor beta chains originate from one sample sequenced in a study of CD8 T cells in ankylosing spondylitis. TCRdb called the 5' RACE reads again in MiXCR, with one record for every CDR3 protein. The sample holds roughly 230,000 distinct CDR3 sequences; 15% to 20% are singletons and the top ten take less than 35%. The sample was blood, either unsorted or a sorted T cell fraction (not recorded which). These receptors all stem from a male donor with ankylosing spondylitis or in good health (not recorded which).

This chain joins TRBV27 and TRBJ2-7; D unresolved. Germline assignment: CDR1 MNHEY and CDR2 SMNVEV (reference sequence). The CDR3 has 14 residues. The ends were cut back, 0 bases at V and 4 bases at J, with 10 bases in the middle. This chain's CDR3 is CASSLSSLQYEQYF. The CDR3 DNA reads TGTGCCAGCAGTTTATCTAGTCTCCAATACGAGCAGTACTTC.

CDR3 sequence reads: CASSRDGLANEQYF. The DNA for the CDR3 is TGTGCCAGCTCCAGGGATGGACTAGCGAACGAGCAGTACTTC. The gene calls are TRBV7-2 and TRBJ2-7, with TRBD2 identical over 9 bases. The CDR3 extends over 14 amino acids. Germline V gene data show CDR1 as SGHTA and CDR2 as FQGNSA. The J segment lost 5 bases and the V segment lost 8 bases, leaving 10 bases of the junction unmatched.

V is TRBV4-1 and J is TRBJ2-2; 7 nucleotides line up with TRBD1. The junction had 3 bases not matched to a gene; V was cut back by 0 bases and J by 2 bases. CDR3 size: 16 residues. The germline V gene has CDR1 MGHRA and CDR2 YSYEKL. CDR3 region: CASSQETGTNTGELFF. The DNA of the CDR3 is TGCGCCAGCAGCCAAGAGACAGGGACAAACACCGGGGAGCTGTTTTTT.

This clonotype was recorded at least ten times. V and J are TRBV7-6 and TRBJ2-6; no definite D call. The ends were cut back, 4 bases at V and 0 bases at J, with 16 bases in the middle. Germline V gene sequence: CDR1 SGHVS, CDR2 FNYEAQ. This CDR3 is 18 amino acids long. The CDR3 DNA reads TGTGCCAGCAGCTGGCCCACTGAGATGAGCTCTGGGGCCAACGTCCTGACTTTC. It yields the protein CASSWPTEMSSGANVLTF.

This clonotype was detected only a few times. The CDR3 is CASSQDRVGKNIQYF. CDR3 nucleotide sequence: TGCGCCAGCAGCCAAGATCGGGTGGGCAAAAACATTCAGTACTTC. The V call is TRBV4-3, the J call TRBJ2-4; D is ambiguous. Germline V gene data show CDR1 as LGHNA and CDR2 as YSLEER. The CDR3 covers 15 residues. Trimming took off 0 bases at V and 3 bases at J, with 9 bases between the two ends.

Many counts were recorded for this clonotype. The chain is built from TRBV6-2 or TRBV6-3 and TRBJ2-2; the D is unclear. V gave up 3 bases and J gave up 7 bases, with 9 bases separating them. CDR3 length: 13 amino acids. Germline loops: CDR1 MNHEY, CDR2 SVGEGT. Written as DNA, the CDR3 is TGTGCCAGCAGTTATATCGGTGGCGGGGAGCTGTTTTTT. Encoded protein: CASSYIGGGELFF.

V and J are TRBV29-1 and TRBJ1-2; a possible D gene is TRBD1 (5 bases). CDR3 size: 13 residues. V was cut by 5 bases and J by 4 bases, with 14 bases left in between. Germline V gene sequence: CDR1 SQVTM, CDR2 ANQGSEA. CDR3 sequence (DNA): TGCAGCGTTCAAACCAGGGATTTCTATGGCTACACCTTC. It codes for CSVQTRDFYGYTF.

This clonotype was recorded a few times. The rearrangement joins TRBV19 to TRBJ2-1, with D unresolved. Germline V CDR1 and CDR2: LNHDA, SQIVND (reference sequence). This CDR3 is 14 amino acids long. V gave up 6 bases and J gave up 4 bases, with 13 bases separating them. In DNA, the CDR3 is TGTGCCAGTAGGTCGCAAAGTGGGTACAATGAGCAGTTCTTC. Its protein is CASRSQSGYNEQFF.

This sequence joins TRBV6-5 and TRBJ2-7, with D perhaps TRBD1 (6 bases). The germline V gene has CDR1 MNHEY and CDR2 SVGAGI. The CDR3 has 16 residues. The germline V and J ends were trimmed by 2 bases and 3 bases, with 17 bases remaining between them. In DNA form, the CDR3 reads TGTGCCAGCAGTTACGGGTCAGGGGTGTTTCACTACGAGCAGTACTTC. Encoded protein: CASSYGSGVFHYEQYF.

The CDR3, as DNA: TGCGCCAGCAGCCATGGGGGGGGCGAGCAGTACTTC. Translated: CASSHGGGEQYF. V is TRBV4-1 and J is TRBJ2-7; TRBD2 matches 7 bases. Trimming removed 3 bases from V and 6 bases from J; junction bases left unmatched: 2. Germline V lookup: CDR1 MGHRA, CDR2 YSYEKL. This CDR3 comprises 12 residues.

DNA of the CDR3: TGCAGCGTTGAGACCGGGACAAGTATTTCCCCTTTCTTT. Protein sequence: CSVETGTSISPFF. The chain links TRBV29-1 to TRBJ1-1, with D tentatively TRBD1 (6 bases). The CDR3 is 13 residues long. V lost 3 bases and J 12 bases, leaving 20 bases between the germline ends. Germline assignment: CDR1 SQVTM and CDR2 ANQGSEA. The whole variable domain, filled in from reference TRBV29-1 and TRBJ1-1, reads SAVISQKPSRDICQRGTSLTIQCQVDSQVTMMFWYRQQPGQSLTLIATANQGSEATYESGFVIDKFPISRPNLTFSTLTVSNMSPEDSSIYLCSVETGTSISPFFGQGTRLTVV.

There are a few counts of this clonotype. J is TRBJ2-7 and V is TRBV4-2; D not resolved. The CDR3 is 16 amino acids. Germline-derived CDR1 and CDR2 are LGHNA and YNFKEQ. Trimming took 0 bases from V and 2 from J, leaving 14 bases between them. CDR3: CASSQDWASGTYEQYF. The CDR3 region has the DNA TGTGCCAGCAGCCAAGACTGGGCTAGTGGCACCTACGAGCAGTACTTC.

The V gene is TRBV20-1, the J gene TRBJ2-1, with D perhaps TRBD1 (6 bases). CDR1 and CDR2 (germline): DFQATT, SNEGSKA (reference sequence). V lost 1 base to trimming and J lost 4 bases, with 14 bases between them. The CDR3 totals 15 residues. The CDR3 nucleotides read TGCAGTGCTAGAGGTTCAGGGGACCTATACAATGAGCAGTTCTTC. It encodes CSARGSGDLYNEQFF.

The chain combines TRBV20-1 with TRBJ2-1, with 9 bases identical to TRBD2. The V gene end was trimmed by 6 bases and the J gene end by 7 bases; junction bases not matched to a gene: 10. The CDR3 is 14 residues long. Germline CDR1 reads DFQATT; CDR2 reads SNEGSKA (reference sequence). The CDR3 nucleotides are TGCAGTGCCGTGCTAGCGGGGAGCGGTAATGAGCAGTTCTTC. Translation gives CSAVLAGSGNEQFF.

This chain links TRBV4-2 with TRBJ2-7; 10 nucleotides agree with TRBD1. The V and J ends lost 0 bases and 2 bases, in that order; junction bases with no gene match: 7. The CDR3 runs 17 residues. The germline gives CDR1 LGHNA, CDR2 YNFKEQ. CDR3 protein: CASSQESSGQGAYEQYF. CDR3 sequence (DNA): TGTGCCAGCAGCCAAGAGAGTTCAGGACAGGGGGCCTACGAGCAGTACTTC.

This clonotype came up a few times. The CDR3 sequence is CASSPYEGGRNEQYF. CDR3 DNA: TGTGCCAGCAGCCCTTACGAGGGGGGAAGGAACGAGCAGTACTTC. The V and J genes are TRBV9 and TRBJ2-7; D assignment may be TRBD1 or TRBD2 (6 bases each). CDR1 is SGDLS and CDR2 is YYNGEE in the germline V gene. Trimming cost V 4 bases and J 5 bases, with 19 bases left between them. There are 15 residues in the CDR3.

This clonotype was recorded at least ten times. CDR3 sequence (DNA): TGCGCCAGCAGCTTGGCCGTAACCAATGAGCAGTTCTTC. It specifies CASSLAVTNEQFF. This chain uses TRBV5-1 with TRBJ2-1; D is ambiguous. Deletions cut 0 bases from V and 6 bases from J, with 7 bases between. The germline V gene encodes CDR1 SGHRS and CDR2 YFSETQ. The CDR3 has 13 residues.

This clonotype was seen only a few times. J is TRBJ2-7 and V is TRBV11-2; the match to TRBD1 covers 11 bases. CDR1 is SGHAT, CDR2 FQNNGV, per germline. Losses at the gene ends were 4 bases for V and 6 bases for J; bases not matched to a gene: 8. This CDR3 contains 15 residues. CDR3 sequence (DNA): TGTGCCAGCAGCTCATACCGGGACAGGGGGGGCGAGCAGTACTTC. Protein sequence: CASSSYRDRGGEQYF. Full variable domain (outside the CDR3, taken from reference TRBV11-2 and TRBJ2-7): EAGVAQSPRYKIIEKRQSVAFWCNPISGHATLYWYQQILGQGPKLLIQFQNNGVVDDSQLPKDRFSAERLKGVDSTLKIQPAKLEDSAVYLCASSSYRDRGGEQYFGPGTRLTVT.

This clonotype occurred a few times. This rearrangement joins TRBV4-2 to TRBJ2-2; D is uncertain. Trimming removed 4 bases from V and 3 bases from J, with 18 bases in between. Germline V gene data show CDR1 as LGHNA and CDR2 as YNFKEQ. The CDR3 contains 17 residues. In DNA, the CDR3 is TGTGCCAGCAGCCCCTTGCTCCTGAAGGGCGACACCGGGGAGCTGTTTTTT. Its protein product is CASSPLLLKGDTGELFF.

The chain links TRBV4-3 to TRBJ2-7; tentative D call: TRBD2 (6 bases). The V end was cut by 1 base, the J end by 3 bases, with 16 bases between. Germline assignment: CDR1 LGHNA and CDR2 YSLEER. CDR3 length: 16 residues. The CDR3 coding sequence is TGCGCCAGCAGCCAAGCCGAGACTAGTATTTACTACGAGCAGTACTTC. Encoded protein: CASSQAETSIYYEQYF.

The chain combines TRBV11-2 with TRBJ2-3, with 7 bases identical to TRBD1. The CDR3 runs 19 residues. The germline gives CDR1 SGHAT, CDR2 FQNNGV. The V gene end was trimmed by 1 base and the J gene end by 2 bases; junction bases not matched to a gene: 15. The CDR3 reads CASSLGLARGPAHTDTQYF. CDR3 sequence (DNA): TGTGCCAGCAGCTTAGGTTTAGCGAGGGGGCCGGCTCACACAGATACGCAGTATTTT.

The chain uses TRBV5-5 and TRBJ2-7; 7 positions agree with TRBD1. This CDR3 is built from 15 residues. Trimming removed 6 bases from V and 2 bases from J; junction bases left unmatched: 11. Germline CDR1 and CDR2: SGHKS and YYEKEE (reference sequence). For the CDR3, the DNA is TGTGCCAGCAACCCCGGACAGGTGGTTACCTACGAGCAGTACTTC. This encodes CASNPGQVVTYEQYF.

This clonotype was recorded at least ten times. This chain links TRBV5-1 with TRBJ1-1; tentatively, D is TRBD1 (5 bases). Germline V gene data show CDR1 as SGHRS and CDR2 as YFSETQ. V lost 1 base to trimming and J lost 4 bases, with 14 bases between them. The CDR3 is made up of 15 amino acids. The CDR3 protein is CASSLTPVGGTEAFF. The CDR3 DNA follows: TGCGCCAGCAGCTTGACCCCCGTGGGGGGCACTGAAGCTTTCTTT.

This rearrangement joins TRBV28 to TRBJ2-3; 11 bases are shared with TRBD1. Germline V gene sequence: CDR1 MDHEN, CDR2 SYDVKM. After removal of 10 bases from V and 7 bases from J, the junction contained 19 bases not matched to a gene. The CDR3 is 17 amino acids. CDR3 loop: CATVKPSTGTGGNTQYF. The CDR3, as DNA: TGTGCCACCGTAAAGCCCTCTACCGGGACAGGGGGAAATACGCAGTATTTT.

This chain links TRBV20-1 with TRBJ2-7; 9 nucleotides line up with TRBD1. V lost 3 bases to trimming and J lost 3 bases; unmatched junction nucleotides: 6. The CDR3 totals 14 residues. Germline V gives CDR1 DFQATT, CDR2 SNEGSKA (reference sequence). The CDR3 loop reads CSARVMDRGYEQYF. The DNA of the CDR3 is TGCAGTGCTAGGGTAATGGACAGGGGCTACGAGCAGTACTTC.